These 29 T cell receptor beta chains came from one sample sequenced in a study of regulatory T cells in long-lasting Graves disease. Time point meaning: newly diagnosed GD, antithyroid drugs for less than 3 months. Extracted PBMC RNA gave rise to the TCR library. With iRepertoire HTBI primers and Arm-PCR of CDR3 regions, TCR beta libraries were built. TCRdb independently ran MiXCR on the multiplex PCR reads; one entry per CDR3 protein. The sample has roughly 320,000 distinct CDR3 sequences, 15% to 20% seen once. The same sample was also used in a study of T cells in Graves' hyperthyroidism and ophthalmopathy.

Specimen: peripheral blood mononuclear cells (PBMCs), collected at new diagnosis, from a patient treated with antithyroid drugs. Every receptor here comes from a middle-aged man with Graves disease.

This clonotype was observed at least ten times. This chain links TRBV6-5 with TRBJ1-6; D is possibly TRBD1 (5 bases). The CDR3 loop spans 16 amino acids. Between the trimmed V and J ends, which lost 0 bases and 9 bases, there was a span of 15 bases. The germline V gene encodes CDR1 MNHEY and CDR2 SVGAGI. Written as DNA, the CDR3 is TGTGCCAGCAGTTACTCTGCGTATCACCAGGGTTCACCCCTCCACTTT. Translation gives CASSYSAYHQGSPLHF.

This clonotype was picked up many times. The gene calls are TRBV20-1 and TRBJ1-1; unclear D gene. The CDR3 has 12 residues. V was cut by 2 bases and J by 4 bases, with 8 bases left in between. The germline gives CDR1 DFQATT, CDR2 SNEGSKA (reference sequence). The CDR3 is CSARHYRTEAFF. The CDR3 nucleotides are TGCAGTGCTAGACACTATCGCACTGAAGCTTTCTTT.

This clonotype was recorded a few times. As DNA, the CDR3 is TGTGCTGTTTTCCCATCTGGGGCCAACGTCCTGACTTTC. This translates into CAVFPSGANVLTF. The V and J genes are TRBV7-2 and TRBJ2-6, with D unresolved. Germline CDR1 and CDR2: SGHTA and FQGNSA. This CDR3 is 13 amino acids long. The full variable domain, rest sourced from reference TRBV7-2 and TRBJ2-6, is GAGVSQSPSNKVTEKGKDVELRCDPISGHTALYWYRQSLGQGLEFLIYFQGNSAPDKSGLPSDRFSAERTGGSVSTLTIQRTQQEDSAVYLCAVFPSGANVLTFGAGSRLTVL.

The V call is TRBV3-1, the J call TRBJ2-7, with 9 bases lining up with TRBD1. The ends lost 1 base at V and 3 bases at J; junction bases unmatched: 7. Germline values: CDR1 LGHDT, CDR2 YNNKEL (reference sequence). There are 16 residues in the CDR3. CDR3: CASSQGLGQGIYEQYF. The CDR3 DNA follows: TGTGCCAGCAGCCAAGGCCTGGGACAGGGCATCTACGAGCAGTACTTC.

V gene TRBV20-1 combines with J gene TRBJ1-3; D may be TRBD1 (6 bases). CDR1 is DFQATT, CDR2 SNEGSKA, per germline (reference sequence). The length of the CDR3 is 12 residues. Trimming stripped 8 bases from V and 5 bases from J, with 13 bases between. The chain's CDR3 is CSNGGRRNTIYF. The CDR3 region has the DNA TGCAGTAATGGGGGCAGGAGAAACACCATATATTTT.

In this sample, this clonotype turned up many times. This chain joins TRBV7-2 and TRBJ1-4, with D hard to call. The germline CDR1 and CDR2 sequences are SGHTA and FQGNSA. V was trimmed by 0 bases and J by 0 bases, leaving 8 bases between them. The CDR3 is 16 residues long. CDR3 nucleotides: TGTGCCAGCAGCTTAGCGAGGCCGGCAACTAATGAAAAACTGTTTTTT. Translated: CASSLARPATNEKLFF.

With regard to this clonotype: A much larger clone is a single base away; this may be a read error. The chain has TRBV18 and TRBJ2-3, with D unresolved. This CDR3 is 14 amino acids long. The germline V gene encodes CDR1 KGHSH and CDR2 LQKENI. CDR3 sequence reads: CVSSPLDLTDTQYF. Here the CDR3 DNA reads TGTGTCAGCTCACCCTTAGACCTCACAGATACGCAGTATTTT.

This clonotype came up many times. This chain joins TRBV18 and TRBJ1-6; 10 bases match TRBD1. CDR1 is KGHSH, CDR2 LQKENI, per germline. The CDR3 consists of 13 residues. V was pared by 6 bases and J by 10 bases, with 3 bases of the junction left unmatched. The CDR3 DNA reads as TGTGCCAGCTCCGGGACAGGGGAATCACCCCTCCACTTT. Its protein is CASSGTGESPLHF.

This clonotype appeared many times. The V and J genes are TRBV20-1 and TRBJ2-7, with a tentative D call TRBD1 (6 bases). Germline values: CDR1 DFQATT, CDR2 SNEGSKA (reference sequence). V was clipped by 6 bases and J by 6 bases, with 21 bases between them. This CDR3 is 14 amino acids long. The CDR3 is CSAAPGQRDGEQYF. CDR3 in DNA: TGCAGTGCGGCCCCGGGACAACGGGATGGCGAGCAGTACTTC.

The chain combines TRBV20-1 with TRBJ2-3, with TRBD2 matching 10 bases. Unmatched junction bases numbered 14, after V lost 4 bases and J lost 1 base. Germline V gene sequence: CDR1 DFQATT, CDR2 SNEGSKA (reference sequence). The CDR3 sequence is 18 residues long. The CDR3 DNA is TGCAGTGCTACTCTAGCGGGGGACCTCCTGACCCGCACAGATACGCAGTATTTT. Protein product: CSATLAGDLLTRTDTQYF.

The table lists this clonotype with many counts. The junction shows a germline mismatch at one end, possibly a read error. The J gene is TRBJ2-3, the V gene TRBV7-2; D is perhaps TRBD1 (5 bases). The CDR3 spans 12 residues. Germline CDR1 SGHTA, CDR2 FQGNSA. CDR3 loop: CASSLGVDTQYF. CDR3 nucleotide sequence: TGTGCCAGCAGTTTAGGGGTAGATACGCAGTATTTT.

This clonotype appeared a few times. The chain couples TRBV20-1 to TRBJ2-5; the D is unclear. CDR1 and CDR2 (germline): DFQATT, SNEGSKA (reference sequence). V lost 4 bases and J lost 6, with 15 bases in between. The CDR3 consists of 13 residues. Written as DNA, the CDR3 is TGCAGTGCTACCCACACGCTGGACCAGACCCAGTACTTC. Amino acid sequence: CSATHTLDQTQYF.

The sample holds one count of this clonotype. The chain uses TRBV4-2 and TRBJ1-4; D perhaps matches TRBD1 (5 bases). With 1 base removed from V and 9 bases from J, the gap between germline ends came to 12 bases. Germline CDR1 is LGHNA and CDR2 is YNFKEQ. The CDR3 runs 14 residues. DNA of the CDR3: TGTGCCAGCAGCCAAGCTCGAGCAGGGAAAAAACTGTTTTTT. The encoded protein is CASSQARAGKKLFF.

There are many counts of this clonotype. The rearrangement uses TRBV5-1 and TRBJ2-3; 12 positions agree with TRBD2. J lost 2 bases, V lost 7 bases, and 8 bases had no gene match. CDR1 is SGHRS and CDR2 is YFSETQ in the germline V gene. CDR3 length: 16 residues. The CDR3 reads CASSPGLAGITDTQYF. For the CDR3, the DNA is TGCGCCAGCTCACCCGGACTAGCGGGGATCACAGATACGCAGTATTTT.

The chain employs TRBV2 and TRBJ1-1, with a tentative D call TRBD1 (5 bases). V was trimmed by 7 bases and J by 1 base, leaving 13 bases between them. The CDR3 runs 14 residues. Germline V CDR1 and CDR2: SNHLY, FYNNEI. The CDR3 DNA sequence: TGTGCCAGCACCCCGGGAGGGGCGAACACTGAAGCTTTCTTT. Translating it yields CASTPGGANTEAFF. Full variable domain (outside the CDR3, taken from reference TRBV2 and TRBJ1-1): EPEVTQTPSHQVTQMGQEVILRCVPISNHLYFYWYRQILGQKVEFLVSFYNNEISEKSEIFDDQFSVERPDGSNFTLKIRSTKLEDSAMYFCASTPGGANTEAFFGQGTRLTVV.

This clonotype was observed at least ten times. V and J are TRBV27 and TRBJ2-7; 8 bases line up with TRBD2. CDR1 and CDR2 (germline): MNHEY, SMNVEV (reference sequence). V was pared by 5 bases and J by 7 bases, with 7 bases of the junction left unmatched. The length of the CDR3 is 13 residues. DNA for the CDR3: TGTGCCAGCAGTAGCGGGGGCCCCTGGGAGCAGTACTTC. Translating it yields CASSSGGPWEQYF.

In its sample, this clonotype was seen a few times. This rearrangement joins TRBV12-3 or TRBV12-4 to TRBJ1-1; D unclear. Trimming took 9 bases from V and 0 from J, leaving 11 bases between them. This CDR3 has 13 residues. CDR3 sequence reads: CASGRTMNTEAFF. CDR3 nucleotides: TGTGCCAGTGGTAGAACTATGAACACTGAAGCTTTCTTT.

The genes are TRBV7-2 and TRBJ2-3; D uncertain. With 1 base removed from V and 4 bases from J, the gap between germline ends came to 15 bases. This CDR3 is built from 16 residues. CDR1 is SGHTA and CDR2 is FQGNSA in the germline V gene. CDR3 protein: CASSLDGPVMADTQYF. CDR3 DNA sequence: TGTGCCAGCAGCTTAGATGGGCCAGTTATGGCAGATACGCAGTATTTT.

The J gene is TRBJ2-7, the V gene TRBV19; 12 nucleotides align to TRBD1. Trimming at V came to 8 bases and at J to 2 bases, leaving 7 bases not matched to a gene. The CDR3 totals 15 residues. The V gene's germline CDR1 is LNHDA and CDR2 SQIVND (reference sequence). CDR3: CASGDRGRVPYEQYF. The CDR3 DNA sequence: TGTGCCAGTGGGGACAGGGGGCGCGTCCCCTACGAGCAGTACTTC. The full variable domain, rest sourced from reference TRBV19 and TRBJ2-7, is DGGITQSPKYLFRKEGQNVTLSCEQNLNHDAMYWYRQDPGQGLRLIYYSQIVNDFQKGDIAEGYSVSREKKESFPLTVTSAQKNPTAFYLCASGDRGRVPYEQYFGPGTRLTVT.

This clonotype was seen many times. The V gene is TRBV3-1, the J gene TRBJ1-2; 7 bases fit TRBD1. The CDR3 spans 11 residues. Germline V CDR1 and CDR2: LGHDT, YNNKEL (reference sequence). Trimming at V came to 8 bases and at J to 8 bases, leaving 5 bases not matched to a gene. The CDR3 reads CASVGTVGYTF. Here the CDR3 DNA reads TGTGCCAGCGTCGGGACAGTAGGCTACACCTTC.

This clonotype showed up many times. The rearrangement uses TRBV11-2 and TRBJ1-3; no clear D. The CDR3 length is 14 residues. Germline CDR1 reads SGHAT; CDR2 reads FQNNGV. With 4 bases removed from V and 0 bases from J, the gap between germline ends came to 7 bases. CDR3 bases: TGTGCCAGCAGCTCAATAAACTCTGGAAACACCATATATTTT. It specifies CASSSINSGNTIYF.

In its sample, this clonotype was seen many times. The V and J genes are TRBV28 and TRBJ1-5; a weak D match, TRBD1 (6 bases). The CDR3 has 15 residues. With 6 bases removed from V and 5 bases from J, the gap between germline ends came to 17 bases. Germline CDR1 reads MDHEN; CDR2 reads SYDVKM. DNA of the CDR3: TGTGCCAGCAGCGCAATAGGGGGGTTCCATCAGCCCCAGCATTTT. As protein: CASSAIGGFHQPQHF.

This clonotype was counted ten times or more. This sequence joins TRBV2 and TRBJ1-5; TRBD1 aligns across 8 bases. V trimming: 4 bases; J trimming: 6 bases; junction bases outside the gene matches: 5. Germline CDR1 and CDR2: SNHLY and FYNNEI. The CDR3 consists of 14 residues. The CDR3 spells CASSGRDRSQPQHF. The CDR3 coding sequence is TGTGCCAGCAGTGGCCGGGACAGGAGTCAGCCCCAGCATTTT. The full variable domain, rest sourced from reference TRBV2 and TRBJ1-5, is EPEVTQTPSHQVTQMGQEVILRCVPISNHLYFYWYRQILGQKVEFLVSFYNNEISEKSEIFDDQFSVERPDGSNFTLKIRSTKLEDSAMYFCASSGRDRSQPQHFGDGTRLSIL.

This clonotype was counted ten times or more. The chain is built from TRBV29-1 and TRBJ2-1, with a weak D call TRBD1 (5 bases). The V gene lost 6 bases and the J gene lost 6 bases, with 18 bases spanning the gap. This CDR3 has 14 residues. Germline V gene sequence: CDR1 SQVTM, CDR2 ANQGSEA. The CDR3 DNA follows: TGCAGCGTCCTTAGGGGCGCAGACCTCAATGAGCAGTTCTTC. Its protein product is CSVLRGADLNEQFF.

Notes on this clonotype: With a much larger clone just one base away, this may be a read error. As the CDR3 is not closed by the conserved phenylalanine or tryptophan, this likely results from a read error. The V and J genes are TRBV5-1 and TRBJ2-3, with 8 bases aligning to TRBD2. The CDR3 is made up of 16 amino acids. V dropped 0 bases and J dropped 3; count of bases not matched to a gene: 6. Germline assignment: CDR1 SGHRS and CDR2 YFSETQ. In DNA form, the CDR3 reads TGCGCCAGCAGCTTGGAGGGACTAGGTTTTACAGATACGCAGTATTCT. It specifies CASSLEGLGFTDTQYS.

Only a few counts were recorded for this clonotype. The rearrangement links TRBV19 to TRBJ2-1; 7 nucleotides agree with TRBD1. The junction had 13 bases not matched to a gene; V was cut back by 10 bases and J by 4 bases. The germline V gene encodes CDR1 LNHDA and CDR2 SQIVND (reference sequence). The CDR3 covers 15 residues. The CDR3 DNA sequence: TGTGCCACCCTCACCCGACAGGGAGAATACAATGAGCAGTTCTTC. Translating it yields CATLTRQGEYNEQFF.

This clonotype was picked up many times. CDR3 loop: CASSSGEGNQPQHF. The CDR3 DNA reads as TGCGCCAGCAGCTCGGGGGAAGGCAATCAGCCCCAGCATTTT. This sequence joins TRBV5-1 and TRBJ1-5; D is perhaps TRBD1 (5 bases). V lost 3 bases and J lost 2, with 9 bases in between. Germline V gene lookup returns CDR1 SGHRS and CDR2 YFSETQ. There are 14 residues in the CDR3.

The sample holds many counts of this clonotype. The V call is TRBV20-1, the J call TRBJ2-7; 8 bases agree with TRBD1. The CDR3 loop spans 14 amino acids. Per the germline V gene, CDR1 is DFQATT and CDR2 is SNEGSKA (reference sequence). V was pared by 6 bases and J by 4 bases, with 11 bases of the junction left unmatched. CDR3 DNA: TGCAGTGCCACCTCCGGGACAGGACTTTACGAGCAGTACTTC. This sequence encodes CSATSGTGLYEQYF.

This clonotype was found many times. This rearrangement joins TRBV24-1 to TRBJ2-3; unclear D gene. From germline, CDR1 is KGHDR and CDR2 SFDVKD. The CDR3 extends over 11 amino acids. The V and J ends lost 5 bases and 9 bases respectively, with 8 bases between them. The CDR3 coding sequence is TGTGCCACCAGTGCTTCGCGGACGCAGTATTTT. It is translated as CATSASRTQYF.